The clone carrying this T cell receptor (beta chain) has just a few counts. Its target is unknown. Researchers prepared the TCRbeta library using unique molecular identifiers, the study reports. Each CDR3 protein is one row after TCRdb ran MiXCR on the PCR reads. The sample carries some 450,000 distinct CDR3 sequences, approximately 41% recorded once. The sample originates from a study of T-cell reconstitution after alpha-beta-depleted transplantation in children. Broader study findings: T-cell counts and diversity were attributed mostly to newly produced T cells one year after transplant.

There are 18 residues in the CDR3. Germline-derived CDR1 and CDR2 are SGHTA and FQGTGA. Trimming cost V 5 bases and J 0 bases; bases outside gene matches: 12. The chain couples TRBV7-3 to TRBJ2-2, with 7 bases that match TRBD1. The specimen was PBMCs, collected before TCRalphabeta/CD19-depleted stem cell transplant. The TCR was taken from a girl aged 2 to 9 with aplastic anemia, due to receive a stem cell transplant. The CDR3 protein is CASSRKNFRGTNTGELFF. CDR3 nucleotide sequence: TGTGCCAGCAGCCGGAAGAACTTCAGGGGGACGAACACCGGGGAGCTGTTTTTT.